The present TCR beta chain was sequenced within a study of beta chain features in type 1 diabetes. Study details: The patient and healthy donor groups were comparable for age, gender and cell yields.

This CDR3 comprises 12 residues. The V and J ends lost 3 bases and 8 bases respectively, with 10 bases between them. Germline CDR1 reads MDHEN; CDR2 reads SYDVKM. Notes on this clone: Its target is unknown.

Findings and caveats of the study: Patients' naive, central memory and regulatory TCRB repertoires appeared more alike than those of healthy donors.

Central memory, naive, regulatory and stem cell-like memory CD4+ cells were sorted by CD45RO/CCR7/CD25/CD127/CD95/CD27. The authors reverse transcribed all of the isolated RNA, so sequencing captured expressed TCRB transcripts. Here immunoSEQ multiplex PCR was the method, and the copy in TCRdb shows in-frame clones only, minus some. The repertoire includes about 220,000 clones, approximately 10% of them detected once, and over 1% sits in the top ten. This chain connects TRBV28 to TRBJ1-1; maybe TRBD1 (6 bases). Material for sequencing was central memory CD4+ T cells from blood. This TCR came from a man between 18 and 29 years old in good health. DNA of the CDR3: TGTGCCAGCAGTTTGGGCCAGGGGGAAGCTTTCTTT. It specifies CASSLGQGEAFF.